A single sample is the source of the 32 T cell receptor beta chains below, sequenced in a study of OX40 agonist ivuxolimab in advanced cancers. Library preparation employed the immunoSEQ multiplex PCR assay. As stored in TCRdb, this immuneACCESS dataset retains in-frame rearrangements with V and J assigned. A fraction of the clones does not appear; measured against another copy, unresolved V genes explain less than half of the discrepancy, and the remainder lacks a known reason. Counted in this sample were tens of thousands of clones; approximately 90% of them appeared once. 9.5% to 15% of the sample is in the top ten clones. The sample was CD4+ or CD8+ T cells sorted from blood, taken in a trial of the OX40 agonist ivuxolimab. These receptor sequences come from an adult with an advanced solid tumor such as melanoma, head and neck, liver or kidney cancer.

This sequence joins TRBV20-1 and TRBJ1-5; no clear D. Germline V gene sequence: CDR1 DFQATT, CDR2 SNEGSKA (reference sequence). V lost 3 bases, J lost 5 bases, and 5 bases lay in between. This CDR3 is built from 11 residues. This CDR3 reads CSASIDQPQHF. The CDR3 DNA reads as TGCAGTGCTAGTATAGATCAGCCCCAGCATTTT.

V is TRBV27 and J is TRBJ2-7; no clear D gene. V lost 6 bases to trimming and J lost 1 base, with 10 bases between them. This CDR3 has 13 residues. The V gene's germline CDR1 is MNHEY and CDR2 SMNVEV (reference sequence). CDR3 region: CASSSDTSYEQYF. CDR3 bases: TGTGCCAGCAGCTCCGACACATCCTACGAGCAGTACTTC.

This CDR3 is CASSRRDPGKETQYF. CDR3 coding DNA: TGTGCCAGCAGCCGTAGAGACCCGGGGAAAGAGACCCAGTACTTC. The V and J genes are TRBV7-3 and TRBJ2-5; TRBD2 is a possible D gene (5 bases). This CDR3 has 15 residues. CDR1 is SGHTA, CDR2 FQGTGA, per germline. Trimming cost V 5 bases and J 3 bases, with 16 bases left between them.

Within the sample, this clone is hyperexpanded. Additional DNA sequences in this sample encode the identical CDR3. This chain links TRBV18 with TRBJ1-1; perhaps TRBD1 as D (6 bases). CDR3 length: 13 residues. Germline V CDR1 and CDR2: KGHSH, LQKENI. Trimming removed 3 bases at V and 4 bases at J, with 9 bases between. The CDR3 region is CASSPQGGTEAFF. The CDR3, as DNA: TGTGCCAGCTCACCGCAAGGGGGCACTGAAGCTTTCTTT.

This clone has only one observation. The rearrangement joins TRBV19 to TRBJ2-7, with D perhaps TRBD1 (6 bases). The CDR3 length is 14 residues. Germline V gene lookup returns CDR1 LNHDA and CDR2 SQIVND (reference sequence). The V gene lost 3 bases and the J gene lost 3 bases, with 12 bases spanning the gap. CDR3 bases: TGTGCCAGTAGTATGAGGGGACAAGGCTACGAGCAGTACTTC. Translating it yields CASSMRGQGYEQYF.

The genes are TRBV28 and TRBJ2-7, with a possible D match to TRBD1 (6 bases). Germline CDR1 is MDHEN and CDR2 is SYDVKM. V dropped 2 bases and J dropped 1 base, with 9 bases sitting between them. The CDR3 loop spans 14 amino acids. Here the CDR3 reads CASSLRDTSYEQYF. The CDR3 bases are TGTGCCAGCAGTTTACGGGACACTTCCTACGAGCAGTACTTC.

The table lists this clone with a count of one. The chain carries TRBV7-6 and TRBJ2-3; TRBD2 agrees at 8 bases. Germline loops: CDR1 SGHVS, CDR2 FNYEAQ. The trim removed 2 bases at V and 6 bases at J, leaving 4 bases unmatched. CDR3 size: 14 residues. The CDR3 coding sequence is TGTGCCAGCAGCTTATCTAGCGGGTACGATACGCAGTATTTT. Its protein product is CASSLSSGYDTQYF.

V is TRBV18 and J is TRBJ2-7; 8 nucleotides agree with TRBD2. The J segment lost 3 bases and the V segment lost 4 bases, leaving 5 bases of the junction unmatched. This CDR3 is 14 amino acids long. Germline-derived CDR1 and CDR2 are KGHSH and LQKENI. Here the CDR3 DNA reads TGTGCCAGCTCACTTCCGGGACTAGTCTACGAGCAGTACTTC. Translation: CASSLPGLVYEQYF.

The chain links TRBV4-3 to TRBJ2-7; 11 bases match TRBD1. Per germline, CDR1 LGHNA and CDR2 YSLEER. The CDR3 loop spans 15 amino acids. Trimming cost V 4 bases and J 4 bases; bases outside gene matches: 6. The DNA for the CDR3 is TGCGCCAGCAGCCTTAGGACAGGGGGCATGTACGAGCAGTACTTC. It yields the protein CASSLRTGGMYEQYF.

V is TRBV5-1 and J is TRBJ2-5; TRBD1 might be the D (5 bases). The germline V gene encodes CDR1 SGHRS and CDR2 YFSETQ. CDR3 size: 15 residues. V was cut by 0 bases and J by 5 bases, with 14 bases left in between. The CDR3 loop reads CASSLDGQGGETQYF. The CDR3 DNA follows: TGCGCCAGCAGCTTGGACGGGCAGGGTGGGGAGACCCAGTACTTC.

The chain has TRBV6-1 and TRBJ1-1; 11 nucleotides agree with TRBD1. Losses at the gene ends were 6 bases for V and 4 bases for J; bases not matched to a gene: 16. CDR1 and CDR2 from the germline V gene are MNHNS and SASEGT. CDR3 size: 18 residues. The CDR3 loop is CASREFAGDRGRGTEAFF. The CDR3 DNA reads as TGTGCCAGCAGGGAATTTGCCGGGGACAGGGGGAGAGGCACTGAAGCTTTCTTT.

The chain links TRBV7-3 to TRBJ2-3, with 7 nucleotides matching TRBD2. The CDR3 contains 15 residues. The V gene end was trimmed by 3 bases and the J gene end by 0 bases; junction bases not matched to a gene: 3. CDR1 SGHTA and CDR2 FQGTGA come from the germline V gene. The CDR3 nucleotides are TGTGCCAGCAGCTTGGTGGGAGGGAGCACAGATACGCAGTATTTT. Protein product: CASSLVGGSTDTQYF.

The V call is TRBV30, the J call TRBJ2-5; D is unclear. The V gene lost 4 bases and the J gene lost 5 bases, with 20 bases spanning the gap. The CDR3 consists of 15 residues. The V gene's germline CDR1 is GTSNPN and CDR2 SVGIG (reference sequence). CDR3 sequence reads: CAWILRLEGMETQYF. The CDR3 nucleotides are TGTGCCTGGATTTTGCGGCTAGAAGGTATGGAGACCCAGTACTTC.

This sequence joins TRBV14 and TRBJ2-2; 9 nucleotides match TRBD2. The CDR3 is 17 amino acids. Germline V gene sequence: CDR1 SGHDN, CDR2 FVKESK. V lost 2 bases to trimming and J lost 3 bases; unmatched junction nucleotides: 7. CDR3 residues: CASSQYYTSGYTGELFF. CDR3 DNA sequence: TGTGCCAGCAGCCAATACTACACTAGCGGGTACACCGGGGAGCTGTTTTTT.

The chain is built from TRBV7-8 and TRBJ2-7; D gene ambiguous. Looked up from germline, CDR1 is SGHVS and CDR2 is FQNEAQ. The V end was cut by 2 bases, the J end by 6 bases, with 8 bases between. This CDR3 has 12 amino acids. CDR3 protein: CASSLSDAEQYF. The CDR3 DNA reads TGTGCCAGCAGCTTATCCGATGCCGAGCAGTACTTC.

The count of this clone is one. The J gene is TRBJ2-1, the V gene TRBV5-6; possible D gene TRBD1, 6 bases. CDR3 length: 15 residues. CDR1 is SGHDT and CDR2 is YYEEEE in the germline V gene. V was cut by 4 bases and J by 4 bases, with 15 bases left in between. CDR3: CASSPTGPNYNEQFF. The CDR3, as DNA: TGTGCCAGCAGCCCGACAGGCCCGAATTACAATGAGCAGTTCTTC.

The rearrangement joins TRBV2 to TRBJ1-2, with D possibly being TRBD1 (5 bases). The CDR3 extends over 15 amino acids. V was shortened by 8 bases and J by 4 bases, with 20 bases between the two germline ends. Germline V CDR1 and CDR2: SNHLY, FYNNEI. CDR3 sequence reads: CASSARGAGTYGYTF. The CDR3 bases are TGTGCCAGCTCCGCCCGCGGGGCAGGGACCTATGGCTACACCTTC. The full variable domain, completed using reference TRBV2 and TRBJ1-2, is EPEVTQTPSHQVTQMGQEVILRCVPISNHLYFYWYRQILGQKVEFLVSFYNNEISEKSEIFDDQFSVERPDGSNFTLKIRSTKLEDSAMYFCASSARGAGTYGYTFGSGTRLTVV.

The chain carries TRBV5-1 and TRBJ1-2, with TRBD1 matching 8 bases. Germline lookup yields CDR1 SGHRS and CDR2 YFSETQ. The junction had 12 bases not matched to a gene; V was cut back by 5 bases and J by 6 bases. The CDR3 spans 15 residues. The CDR3 sequence: CASRPLGQQGDGYTF. CDR3 nucleotides: TGCGCCAGCAGGCCCTTGGGGCAACAGGGGGATGGCTACACCTTC.

The V call is TRBV7-2, the J call TRBJ2-1; D is unresolved. Trimming shortened V by 0 bases and J by 4 bases, and 13 bases separated the two germline ends. CDR1 and CDR2 (germline): SGHTA, FQGNSA. There are 16 residues in the CDR3. In nucleotides, the CDR3 is TGTGCCAGCAGCTTAGCGGCGAAAGCCTATTACAATGAGCAGTTCTTC. Translation: CASSLAAKAYYNEQFF.

A note on this clone: A read error may produce the germline difference seen at one junction end. This sequence joins TRBV10-2 and TRBJ2-7; tentatively, D is TRBD2 (6 bases). This CDR3 is 13 amino acids long. CDR1 is WSHSY and CDR2 is SAAADI in the germline V gene. The CDR3 DNA sequence: TGCGCCAGCAATGAGGGACTGCGCTACGAGCAGTACTTC. This sequence encodes CASNEGLRYEQYF.

In DNA, the CDR3 is TGTGCCAGTAGTAAAAGCGGGAGAGTTTACGAGCAGTACTTC. Amino acid sequence: CASSKSGRVYEQYF. This chain uses TRBV19 with TRBJ2-7; 8 nucleotides match TRBD2. Germline loops: CDR1 LNHDA, CDR2 SQIVND (reference sequence). J gave up 4 bases and V 4 bases, and 6 bases lay outside the gene matches. The CDR3 spans 14 residues. Full variable domain (remainder filled in from reference TRBV19 and TRBJ2-7): DGGITQSPKYLFRKEGQNVTLSCEQNLNHDAMYWYRQDPGQGLRLIYYSQIVNDFQKGDIAEGYSVSREKKESFPLTVTSAQKNPTAFYLCASSKSGRVYEQYFGPGTRLTVT.

V usage is TRBV27 and J usage is TRBJ2-3; TRBD2 matches at 8 bases. This CDR3 spans 15 amino acids. The V gene's germline CDR1 is MNHEY and CDR2 SMNVEV (reference sequence). The junction had 8 bases not matched to a gene; V was cut back by 5 bases and J by 4 bases. The CDR3 here is CASSETSDVADTQYF. The CDR3, as DNA: TGTGCCAGCAGTGAGACTAGCGACGTCGCAGATACGCAGTATTTT.

The V call is TRBV15, the J call TRBJ2-2; no firm D call. This CDR3 region has 14 residues. The ends were cut back, 1 base at V and 1 base at J, with 4 bases in the middle. The germline CDR1 and CDR2 sequences are LNHNV and YYDKDF (reference sequence). The CDR3 DNA reads as TGTGCCACCAGCAGAGCGGGGAACACCGGGGAGCTGTTTTTT. Protein sequence: CATSRAGNTGELFF.

The V gene is TRBV9, the J gene TRBJ2-7; 10 bases are shared with TRBD2. CDR1 SGDLS and CDR2 YYNGEE come from the germline V gene. The V and J ends lost 4 bases and 2 bases, in that order; junction bases with no gene match: 3. The length of the CDR3 is 14 residues. CDR3 nucleotides: TGTGCCAGCAGCCCTCTAGCGGGGGCCTACGAGCAGTACTTC. This encodes CASSPLAGAYEQYF. The variable domain in full, with the rest retrieved from reference TRBV9 and TRBJ2-7, is DSGVTQTPKHLITATGQRVTLRCSPRSGDLSVYWYQQSLDQGLQFLIQYYNGEERAKGNILERFSAQQFPDLHSELNLSSLELGDSALYFCASSPLAGAYEQYFGPGTRLTVT.

Worth noting for this clone: Its ends do not fully match the called genes, so a read error is possible. The CDR3 reads CASSPGQGYEQYF. Here the CDR3 DNA reads TGTGCTAGCAGCCCAGGACAGGGCTACGAGCAGTACTTC. This chain joins TRBV7-7 and TRBJ2-7, with TRBD1 matching over 8 bases. The CDR3 length is 13 residues. Germline CDR1 is SSHAT and CDR2 is FNYEAQ (reference sequence).

This chain links TRBV28 with TRBJ1-5, with D tentatively TRBD1 (6 bases). Trimming shortened V by 5 bases and J by 5 bases, and 19 bases separated the two germline ends. The germline CDR1 and CDR2 sequences are MDHEN and SYDVKM. The CDR3 sequence is 16 residues long. The CDR3 DNA sequence: TGTGCCAGCAGTAGCGCCCCGGACAGCGTGTATCAGCCCCAGCATTTT. This sequence encodes CASSSAPDSVYQPQHF.

This clone has just one count. The chain is built from TRBV5-1 and TRBJ2-1, with D unresolved. This CDR3 has 12 amino acids. Trimming left V 3 bases short and J 5 bases short, with 6 bases between. From germline, CDR1 is SGHRS and CDR2 YFSETQ. CDR3 in DNA: TGCGCCAGCAGCTGGGCCGACAATGAGCAGTTCTTC. It codes for CASSWADNEQFF.

This chain links TRBV6-6 with TRBJ2-7, with a weak D call TRBD1 (5 bases). Germline loops: CDR1 MNHNY, CDR2 SVGAGI (reference sequence). Trimming cost V 7 bases and J 5 bases, with 15 bases left between them. The CDR3 has 13 residues. The DNA of the CDR3 is TGTGCCAGCACCATGGTGGGGCCTAACGAGCAGTACTTC. Translating it yields CASTMVGPNEQYF.

This chain joins TRBV5-1 and TRBJ2-7; 8 bases agree with TRBD1. From germline, CDR1 is SGHRS and CDR2 YFSETQ. This CDR3 contains 15 residues. V shed 2 bases and J 6 bases; nucleotides not matched to a gene: 10. CDR3 in DNA: TGCGCCAGCAGCTTTAGGATACAGGGGGATTTCGAGCAGTACTTC. Amino acid sequence: CASSFRIQGDFEQYF.

The rearrangement joins TRBV27 to TRBJ1-1; D gene uncertain. V shed 4 bases and J shed 4 bases, with 7 bases lying between them. Germline loops: CDR1 MNHEY, CDR2 SMNVEV (reference sequence). CDR3 length: 12 amino acids. The CDR3 loop is CASSSPSTEAFF. CDR3 sequence (DNA): TGTGCCAGCAGTTCCCCGAGCACTGAAGCTTTCTTT.

The chain recombines TRBV7-9 with TRBJ2-3, with 7 nucleotides matching TRBD1. J lost 3 bases, V lost 6 bases, and 9 bases had no gene match. This CDR3 has 15 amino acids. Germline V CDR1 and CDR2: SEHNR, FQNEAQ (reference sequence). DNA for the CDR3: TGTGCCAGCAGTTGGACAGGTATTGTGACAGATACGCAGTATTTT. Its protein product is CASSWTGIVTDTQYF.

The chain joins TRBV28 to TRBJ2-7, with 9 nucleotides matching TRBD1. V lost 6 bases, J lost 3 bases, and 9 bases stayed unmatched. Germline lookup yields CDR1 MDHEN and CDR2 SYDVKM. This CDR3 is 15 amino acids long. This CDR3 reads CASSSTGTGIYEQYF. The CDR3 DNA reads TGTGCCAGCAGCAGTACCGGGACAGGGATCTACGAGCAGTACTTC.